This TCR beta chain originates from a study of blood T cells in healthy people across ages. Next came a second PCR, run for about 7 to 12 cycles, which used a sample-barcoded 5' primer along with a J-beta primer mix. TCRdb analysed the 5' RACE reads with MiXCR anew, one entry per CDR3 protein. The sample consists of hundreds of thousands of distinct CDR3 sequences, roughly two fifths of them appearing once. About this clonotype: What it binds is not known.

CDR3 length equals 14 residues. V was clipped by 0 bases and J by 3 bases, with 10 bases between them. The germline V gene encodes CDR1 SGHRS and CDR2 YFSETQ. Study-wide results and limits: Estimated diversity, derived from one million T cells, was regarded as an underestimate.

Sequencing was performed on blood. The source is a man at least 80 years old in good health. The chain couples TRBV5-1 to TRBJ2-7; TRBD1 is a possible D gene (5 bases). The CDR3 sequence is CASSLGAGYYEQYF. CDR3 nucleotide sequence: TGCGCCAGCAGCTTGGGTGCAGGGTACTACGAGCAGTACTTC. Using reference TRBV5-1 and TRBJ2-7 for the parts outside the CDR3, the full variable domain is KAGVTQTPRYLIKTRGQQVTLSCSPISGHRSVSWYQQTPGQGLQFLFEYFSETQRNKGNFPGRFSGRQFSNSRSEMNVSTLELGDSALYLCASSLGAGYYEQYFGPGTRLTVT.